This TCR beta chain was sequenced in a study of T cells in Graves' hyperthyroidism and ophthalmopathy. This clonotype was recorded at least ten times. Its antigen is unknown. The source material, RNA transcripts, was used to amplify TCR beta CDR3 regions. An initial round of RT-PCR targeting the TCR CDR3 relied on the HTBI primer set. TCRdb re-called the multiplex PCR reads through MiXCR, storing one row per CDR3 protein. The data contain fewer than 600,000 distinct CDR3 sequences, 14% of them singletons. Any patient presenting with uncontrolled infection, other autoimmune disease, pregnancy or lactation was left out. The PBMCs were taken from under 12 ml of fresh peripheral blood. Overall study results and limits: Blood held most thyroid clonotypes expanded above 0.001 frequency. Median prediction lead before ophthalmopathy onset was around 7 months with the model.

This CDR3 has 17 residues. Germline V gene lookup returns CDR1 LGHDT and CDR2 YNNKEL (reference sequence). V lost 2 bases, J lost 0 bases, and 6 bases stayed unmatched. The receptor comes from a woman aged 40 to 49 with Graves' hyperthyroidism. Sequenced: blood. The chain has TRBV3-1 and TRBJ2-3; 9 nucleotides align to TRBD1. DNA of the CDR3: TGTGCCAGCAGCCAAAGGGACAGGGCACAAAGCACAGATACGCAGTATTTT. Encoded protein: CASSQRDRAQSTDTQYF.